A single sample gave rise to the 18 T cell receptor beta chains below, sequenced in a study of blood T cell repertoires in COVID-19. Profiled with immunoSEQ multiplex PCR; TCRdb holds only in-frame clones, not every one. Of about 140,000 clones in the sample, 88% were seen once. Sequencing input: peripheral blood. Every receptor here comes from a man aged 55 to 70 with active or convalescent COVID-19.

The rearrangement joins TRBV28 to TRBJ1-2; D call uncertain. The germline V gene encodes CDR1 MDHEN and CDR2 SYDVKM. V lost 3 bases and J lost 0, with 14 bases in between. CDR3 length equals 16 residues. DNA for the CDR3: TGTGCCAGCAGTTTTTTTGGTGCTACTGCTAACTATGGCTACACCTTC. This gives the protein CASSFFGATANYGYTF.

This rearrangement joins TRBV3-1 (or the pseudogene TRBV3-2) to TRBJ1-4, with D possibly matching TRBD1 (5 bases). The length of the CDR3 is 15 residues. CDR1 LGHDT and CDR2 YNNKEL come from the germline V gene (reference sequence). The germline V and J ends were trimmed by 0 bases and 8 bases, with 13 bases remaining between them. CDR3: CASSQESREGEKLFF. Written as DNA, the CDR3 is TGTGCCAGCAGCCAAGAATCCAGGGAAGGCGAAAAACTGTTTTTT.

The chain couples TRBV15 to TRBJ1-4; tentatively, D is TRBD1 (6 bases). This CDR3 has 16 residues. Germline CDR1 LNHNV, CDR2 YYDKDF (reference sequence). Trimming took off 0 bases at V and 3 bases at J, with 11 bases between the two ends. CDR3 loop: CATSREDSSSNEKLFF. The DNA of the CDR3 is TGTGCCACCAGCAGAGAGGACAGCTCATCTAATGAAAAACTGTTTTTT. Complete variable domain (other parts from reference TRBV15 and TRBJ1-4): DAMVIQNPRYQVTQFGKPVTLSCSQTLNHNVMYWYQQKSSQAPKLLFHYYDKDFNNEADTPDNFQSRRPNTSFCFLDIRSPGLGDTAMYLCATSREDSSSNEKLFFGSGTQLSVL.

The chain combines TRBV28 with TRBJ1-2; TRBD1 is a possible D gene (5 bases). The CDR3 has 15 amino acids. The germline V gene has CDR1 MDHEN and CDR2 SYDVKM. Between the trimmed V and J ends, which lost 1 base and 5 bases, there was a span of 14 bases. CDR3 protein: CASSLLMSGEYGYTF. Here the CDR3 DNA reads TGTGCCAGCAGTTTATTAATGTCGGGGGAGTATGGCTACACCTTC.

CDR3 bases: TGCGCCAGCAGCTCAGGACAGGGGGTGGATGAGCAGTTCTTC. This encodes CASSSGQGVDEQFF. The chain uses TRBV5-1 and TRBJ2-1; TRBD1 matches 10 bases. V shed 3 bases, J shed 8 bases, and the junction held 5 bases outside the gene matches. CDR1 is SGHRS and CDR2 is YFSETQ in the germline V gene. The CDR3 runs 14 residues.

The chain uses TRBV5-6 and TRBJ2-6; D is unclear. Trimming stripped 5 bases from V and 4 bases from J, with 13 bases between. The CDR3 sequence is 15 residues long. Germline V lookup: CDR1 SGHDT, CDR2 YYEEEE. CDR3: CASSLRHAGANVLTF. CDR3 DNA sequence: TGTGCCAGCAGTTTGAGACATGCCGGGGCCAACGTCCTGACTTTC. Filled out from reference TRBV5-6 and TRBJ2-6, the complete variable domain reads DAGVTQSPTHLIKTRGQQVTLRCSPKSGHDTVSWYQQALGQGPQFIFQYYEEEERQRGNFPDRFSGHQFPNYSSELNVNALLLGDSALYLCASSLRHAGANVLTFGAGSRLTVL.

V gene TRBV2 combines with J gene TRBJ1-5; D gene ambiguous. The CDR3 has 15 amino acids. V lost 4 bases and J lost 0, with 10 bases in between. Germline V gene lookup returns CDR1 SNHLY and CDR2 FYNNEI. CDR3 in DNA: TGTGCCAGCAGTGCGACCGGGTTTAGCAATCAGCCCCAGCATTTT. It encodes CASSATGFSNQPQHF.

This clone was seen only a few times. The chain has TRBV28 and TRBJ2-1; TRBD1 agrees at 8 bases. Germline V gene data show CDR1 as MDHEN and CDR2 as SYDVKM. The V gene end was trimmed by 6 bases and the J gene end by 10 bases; junction bases not matched to a gene: 11. This CDR3 has 14 residues. Written as DNA, the CDR3 is TGTGCCAGCAGACTCCGGGACAGGAGGCCCGAGCAGTTCTTC. Amino acid sequence: CASRLRDRRPEQFF.

The gene calls are TRBV5-1 and TRBJ2-7; TRBD1 matches at 8 bases. Germline assignment: CDR1 SGHRS and CDR2 YFSETQ. The CDR3 contains 14 residues. The ends lost 2 bases at V and 6 bases at J; junction bases unmatched: 7. CDR3 coding DNA: TGCGCCAGCAGCTTCGGACAGGGCCAAGGCGAGCAGTACTTC. It codes for CASSFGQGQGEQYF. The full variable domain, with the rest looked up from reference TRBV5-1 and TRBJ2-7, is KAGVTQTPRYLIKTRGQQVTLSCSPISGHRSVSWYQQTPGQGLQFLFEYFSETQRNKGNFPGRFSGRQFSNSRSEMNVSTLELGDSALYLCASSFGQGQGEQYFGPGTRLTVT.

This chain joins TRBV11-2 and TRBJ2-7; the match to TRBD2 covers 8 bases. Germline CDR1 reads SGHAT; CDR2 reads FQNNGV. This CDR3 contains 16 residues. The ends lost 1 base at V and 3 bases at J; junction bases unmatched: 8. CDR3 sequence: CASSLVAGTRGYEQYF. Here the CDR3 DNA reads TGTGCCAGCAGCTTAGTAGCCGGGACTAGAGGCTACGAGCAGTACTTC. Supplemented by reference TRBV11-2 and TRBJ2-7, the full variable domain reads EAGVAQSPRYKIIEKRQSVAFWCNPISGHATLYWYQQILGQGPKLLIQFQNNGVVDDSQLPKDRFSAERLKGVDSTLKIQPAKLEDSAVYLCASSLVAGTRGYEQYFGPGTRLTVT.

This chain joins TRBV18 and TRBJ2-2; 9 bases line up with TRBD1. Germline CDR1 reads KGHSH; CDR2 reads LQKENI. This CDR3 has 15 residues. The trim removed 3 bases at V and 3 bases at J, leaving 2 bases unmatched. This chain's CDR3 is CASSPRQGDTGELFF. CDR3 DNA: TGTGCCAGCTCACCTAGACAGGGGGACACCGGGGAGCTGTTTTTT.

This rearrangement joins TRBV4-1 to TRBJ2-7; D is perhaps TRBD2 (5 bases). There are 15 residues in the CDR3. Germline values: CDR1 MGHRA, CDR2 YSYEKL. V was shortened by 0 bases and J by 0 bases, with 9 bases between the two germline ends. The CDR3 is CASSQDQRNSYEQYF. For the CDR3, the DNA is TGCGCCAGCAGCCAAGATCAGCGGAACTCCTACGAGCAGTACTTC.

The chain couples TRBV6-1 to TRBJ2-5; no firm D call. Germline loops: CDR1 MNHNS, CDR2 SASEGT. The V end lost 1 base, the J end lost 4 bases, and 4 bases lay between the germline ends. There are 12 residues in the CDR3. CDR3 nucleotides: TGTGCCAGCAGTGAAGACAGAGAGACCCAGTACTTC. Encoded protein: CASSEDRETQYF.

The chain joins TRBV7-9 to TRBJ2-5; 7 nucleotides align to TRBD2. This CDR3 spans 14 amino acids. Per germline, CDR1 SEHNR and CDR2 FQNEAQ (reference sequence). The V and J ends lost 0 bases and 3 bases, in that order; junction bases with no gene match: 1. The CDR3 protein is CASSLAGGKETQYF. The DNA for the CDR3 is TGTGCCAGCAGCTTAGCGGGAGGGAAAGAGACCCAGTACTTC.

This clone appeared a single time. J is TRBJ2-7 and V is TRBV3-1 (or the pseudogene TRBV3-2); 11 positions agree with TRBD2. The CDR3 is 16 amino acids. Germline CDR1 is LGHDT and CDR2 is YNNKEL (reference sequence). V shed 3 bases, J shed 2 bases, and the junction held 6 bases outside the gene matches. CDR3 coding DNA: TGTGCCAGCAGCCACACCGGGGGACTAGCGGCCTACGAGCAGTACTTC. Translation: CASSHTGGLAAYEQYF.

DNA for the CDR3: TGTGCCAGCAGCAGGGGGACCTACCAATCCGGGGAGCAGTACTTC. Residues: CASSRGTYQSGEQYF. The chain carries TRBV3-1 (or the pseudogene TRBV3-2) and TRBJ2-7, with D possibly matching TRBD1 (6 bases). The CDR3 loop spans 15 amino acids. The germline V gene has CDR1 LGHDT and CDR2 YNNKEL (reference sequence). Trimming took 5 bases from V and 7 from J, leaving 21 bases between them.

This clone was seen only once. The chain uses TRBV19 and TRBJ2-1; 14 nucleotides line up with TRBD2. Trimming at V came to 10 bases and at J to 2 bases, leaving 16 bases not matched to a gene. The CDR3 is 19 residues long. Germline V gene data show CDR1 as LNHDA and CDR2 as SQIVND (reference sequence). The CDR3 loop reads CATLTRGTSGSSPYNEQFF. DNA of the CDR3: TGTGCCACCCTCACTCGGGGGACTAGCGGGAGTTCGCCCTACAATGAGCAGTTCTTC.

This clone has only one observation. The gene calls are TRBV28 and TRBJ2-1; D is ambiguous. This CDR3 comprises 14 residues. Germline V CDR1 and CDR2: MDHEN, SYDVKM. V was pared by 4 bases and J by 0 bases, with 7 bases between. CDR3 residues: CASSSSGSYNEQFF. The CDR3, as DNA: TGTGCCAGCAGTTCCTCAGGCTCCTACAATGAGCAGTTCTTC.